This T cell receptor beta chain is drawn from a study of blood T cells in healthy people across ages. Points on this clonotype: The target antigen is unknown.

The people who gave samples were healthy Caucasians from Russia, aged roughly 6 to 90. PBMCs were isolated at a quantity of at least 7 million per sample. A second PCR, run for about 7 to 11 cycles, used a sample-barcoded 5' primer plus a J-beta primer mix. Sequencing yielded, for each sample, at least 3 million paired-end reads carrying CDR3. One entry per CDR3 protein results from TCRdb running MiXCR on the 5' RACE reads. The sample includes more than 700,000 distinct CDR3 sequences, around half of them seen just once. Germline V gene data show CDR1 as MDHEN and CDR2 as SYDVKM. V shed 8 bases and J 6 bases; nucleotides not matched to a gene: 8. The CDR3 runs 15 residues. Study results and caveats: The diversity estimates, figures obtained from one million T cells, were considered underestimates.

The receptor was derived from a man older than 75 in good health. The chain couples TRBV28 to TRBJ2-1, with TRBD2 identical over 12 bases. Sequencing used blood. The CDR3 region is CASRLAGAEGNEQFF. In DNA form, the CDR3 reads TGTGCCAGCCGACTAGCGGGAGCTGAGGGCAATGAGCAGTTCTTC.